A selection of T cell receptor beta chains follows, all from one sample in a study of CD8 T cells in Susac syndrome. One entry per CDR3 protein results from TCRdb running MiXCR on the immunoSEQ multiplex PCR reads. The data hold about 140,000 distinct CDR3 sequences, with approximately 95% observed a single time. Sequencing used CD8+ T cells from PBMCs. These receptors were taken from a human donor in good health. The CDR3 runs from the conserved cysteine through the conserved F or W. Each record gives: clone size, J gene, V gene, D gene, CDR3 protein, CDR3 DNA. A D gene is named only where the DNA matches it firmly. Clone size is shown for a subset of rows, as once, few, many or a class of expanded clone.

clone size: -
J gene: TRBJ1-4
V gene: TRBV29-1
D gene: TRBD1
CDR3 protein: CSVFGTANEKLFF
CDR3 DNA: TGCAGCGTTTTTGGGACAGCAAATGAAAAACTGTTTTTT

clone size: -
J gene: TRBJ2-7
V gene: TRBV6-1
D gene: TRBD2
CDR3 protein: CASSSRTSSSYEQYF
CDR3 DNA: TGTGCCAGCAGTTCCCGGACTAGCTCCTCCTACGAGCAGTACTTC

clone size: -
J gene: TRBJ2-1
V gene: TRBV9
D gene: TRBD2
CDR3 protein: CASSVAGRGGSAEQFF
CDR3 DNA: TGTGCCAGCAGCGTAGCAGGGAGGGGCGGGAGCGCTGAGCAGTTCTTC

clone size: -
J gene: TRBJ2-1
V gene: TRBV20-1
D gene: -
CDR3 protein: CSASTRSSGPTNEQFF
CDR3 DNA: TGCAGTGCTTCTACCCGATCGAGCGGGCCTACCAATGAGCAGTTCTTC

clone size: -
J gene: TRBJ2-2
V gene: TRBV28
D gene: TRBD1
CDR3 protein: CASSYRGPGELFF
CDR3 DNA: TGTGCCAGCAGTTACAGGGGGCCCGGGGAGCTGTTTTTT

clone size: -
J gene: TRBJ2-3
V gene: TRBV27
D gene: TRBD2
CDR3 protein: CASSWGGGTDTQYF
CDR3 DNA: TGTGCCAGCAGTTGGGGAGGGGGCACAGATACGCAGTATTTT

clone size: -
J gene: TRBJ2-7
V gene: TRBV4-1
D gene: -
CDR3 protein: CASSQETGEASYEQYF
CDR3 DNA: TGCGCCAGCAGCCAAGAAACGGGGGAGGCTTCCTACGAGCAGTACTTC

clone size: once
J gene: TRBJ2-3
V gene: TRBV4-2
D gene: TRBD2
CDR3 protein: CASSLTGTSGEHTDTQYF
CDR3 DNA: TGTGCCAGCAGCCTCACGGGGACTAGCGGGGAACACACAGATACGCAGTATTTT

clone size: -
J gene: TRBJ2-2
V gene: TRBV28
D gene: -
CDR3 protein: CASSLSEAGELFF
CDR3 DNA: TGTGCCAGCAGTTTATCGGAAGCCGGGGAGCTGTTTTTT

clone size: -
J gene: TRBJ1-5
V gene: TRBV12-3/TRBV12-4
D gene: TRBD1
CDR3 protein: CASSQSTGLGVFGSNQPQHF
CDR3 DNA: TGTGCCAGCAGTCAATCGACAGGGTTGGGAGTTTTTGGTAGCAATCAGCCCCAGCATTTT

clone size: few
J gene: TRBJ2-5
V gene: TRBV29-1
D gene: TRBD1
CDR3 protein: CSAVGTGEWETQYF
CDR3 DNA: TGCAGCGCCGTTGGGACAGGGGAGTGGGAGACCCAGTACTTC

clone size: -
J gene: TRBJ1-1
V gene: TRBV4-1
D gene: -
CDR3 protein: CASSQGPGEAFF
CDR3 DNA: TGCGCCAGCAGCCAAGGGCCGGGTGAAGCTTTCTTT

clone size: -
J gene: TRBJ2-1
V gene: TRBV30
D gene: -
CDR3 protein: CACGTASYNEQFF
CDR3 DNA: TGTGCCTGCGGGACTGCCTCCTACAATGAGCAGTTCTTC

clone size: -
J gene: TRBJ2-7
V gene: TRBV9
D gene: TRBD1
CDR3 protein: CASSEGQGVTYEQYF
CDR3 DNA: TGTGCCAGCAGCGAGGGACAGGGAGTGACCTACGAGCAGTACTTC

clone size: -
J gene: TRBJ2-7
V gene: TRBV11-2
D gene: TRBD2
CDR3 protein: CASSIPGRGYEQYF
CDR3 DNA: TGTGCCAGCAGCATCCCAGGGCGGGGGTACGAGCAGTACTTC